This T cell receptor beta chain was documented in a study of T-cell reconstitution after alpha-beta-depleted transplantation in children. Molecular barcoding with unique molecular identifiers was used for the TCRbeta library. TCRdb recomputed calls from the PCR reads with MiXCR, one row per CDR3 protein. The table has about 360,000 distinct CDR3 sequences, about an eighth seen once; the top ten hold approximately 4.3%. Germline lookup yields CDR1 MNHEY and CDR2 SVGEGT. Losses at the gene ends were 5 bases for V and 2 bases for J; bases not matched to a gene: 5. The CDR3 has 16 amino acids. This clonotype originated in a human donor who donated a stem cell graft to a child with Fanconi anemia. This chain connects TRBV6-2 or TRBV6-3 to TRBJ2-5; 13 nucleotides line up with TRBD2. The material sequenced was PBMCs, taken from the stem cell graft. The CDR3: CASSRGLAGNQETQYF. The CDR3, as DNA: TGTGCCAGCAGTCGGGGACTAGCGGGGAATCAAGAGACCCAGTACTTC.